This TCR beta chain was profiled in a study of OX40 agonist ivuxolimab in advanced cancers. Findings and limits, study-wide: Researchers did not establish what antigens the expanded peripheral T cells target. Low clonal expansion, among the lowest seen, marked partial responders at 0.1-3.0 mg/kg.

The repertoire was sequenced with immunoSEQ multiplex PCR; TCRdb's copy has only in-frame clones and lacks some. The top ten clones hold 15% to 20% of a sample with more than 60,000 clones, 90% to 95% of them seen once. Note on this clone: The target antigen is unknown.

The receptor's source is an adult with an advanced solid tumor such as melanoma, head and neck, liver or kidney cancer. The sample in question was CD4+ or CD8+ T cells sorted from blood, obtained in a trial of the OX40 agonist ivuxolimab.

Here the CDR3 DNA reads TGCGCCAGCAGCCAAGACAGATACTACGAGCAGTACTTC. This encodes CASSQDRYYEQYF. V and J are TRBV4-3 and TRBJ2-7; no clear D. Germline assignment: CDR1 LGHNA and CDR2 YSLEER. The V end lost 0 bases, the J end lost 3 bases, and 6 bases lay between the germline ends. This CDR3 region has 13 residues.